These 16 T cell receptor beta chains were sequenced from one sample in a study of monozygotic twins with inflammatory bowel disease. Reanalyzing the 5' RACE reads, TCRdb keeps one entry per CDR3 protein, without DNA. The sample table sets out a few hundred thousand distinct CDR3 sequences. Sequenced input: blood. The receptors here all came from a human donor with ulcerative colitis or Crohn's disease, or a healthy co-twin of an affected twin (not recorded which).

The chain joins TRBV27 to TRBJ2-1; the TRBD1 assignment by TCRdb is unverifiable without DNA. Germline V CDR1 and CDR2: MNHEY, SMNVEV (reference sequence). The CDR3 covers 15 residues. The CDR3 reads CASSTGTVGYNEQFF.

V and J are TRBV27 and TRBJ2-1; TCRdb proposes TRBD1, but this gene call is untestable without DNA. CDR3 length: 15 amino acids. Germline V gene sequence: CDR1 MNHEY, CDR2 SMNVEV (reference sequence). CDR3 sequence reads: CASEAGTGGSNEQFF.

The CDR3 loop reads CSAGSSNEKLFF. The chain couples TRBV20-1 to TRBJ1-4. CDR1 is DFQATT, CDR2 SNEGSKA, per germline (reference sequence). There are 12 residues in the CDR3.

This chain connects TRBV24-1 to TRBJ2-3. The germline V gene has CDR1 KGHDR and CDR2 SFDVKD. This CDR3 has 13 amino acids. CDR3 sequence reads: CATSVTRTDTQYF.

J is TRBJ2-1 and V is TRBV12-3 or TRBV12-4; TCRdb indicates TRBD2, and absent DNA this call remains unverified. This CDR3 contains 16 residues. The CDR3 sequence is CASSLGPAGGFNEQFF.

J is TRBJ1-1 and V is TRBV27; TCRdb selects TRBD1, and the lack of DNA leaves this call unchecked. The CDR3 totals 11 residues. CDR1 and CDR2 from the germline V gene are MNHEY and SMNVEV (reference sequence). This chain's CDR3 is CASSPGTGAFF.

V usage is TRBV6-5 and J usage is TRBJ2-2. From germline, CDR1 is MNHEY and CDR2 SVGAGI. This CDR3 contains 16 residues. The CDR3 loop reads CASSSSTSAVAGELFF.

The chain joins TRBV7-2 to TRBJ2-7; lacking DNA, the TRBD1 call made by TCRdb goes unchecked. This CDR3 has 15 residues. The V gene's germline CDR1 is SGHTA and CDR2 FQGNSA. The CDR3 sequence is CASSTSGTGTYEQYF.

V is TRBV29-1 and J is TRBJ2-1. The CDR3 totals 14 residues. CDR1 and CDR2 from the germline V gene are SQVTM and ANQGSEA. The CDR3 here is CSVDVLSSYNEQFF.

The chain combines TRBV7-2 with TRBJ2-1; the TRBD2 assignment by TCRdb is unverifiable without DNA. Germline CDR1 is SGHTA and CDR2 is FQGNSA. There are 15 residues in the CDR3. The CDR3 protein is CASTPRLAGANEQFF.

The chain has TRBV9 and TRBJ2-1. CDR3 size: 15 residues. CDR1 and CDR2 (germline): SGDLS, YYNGEE. The CDR3 reads CASSVSWWDSGEQFF.

The chain combines TRBV5-1 with TRBJ2-5; TCRdb designates TRBD2, a call that cannot be tested without DNA. Germline V gives CDR1 SGHRS, CDR2 YFSETQ. This CDR3 spans 17 amino acids. CDR3 sequence: CASSSGGLAGDQETQYF.

The CDR3 sequence is CASSELAGGYEQYF. The chain links TRBV2 to TRBJ2-7; the D call from TCRdb, TRBD2, cannot be confirmed without DNA. This CDR3 is 14 amino acids long. Germline loops: CDR1 SNHLY, CDR2 FYNNEI.

The chain links TRBV7-9 to TRBJ1-1; the TRBD1 assignment by TCRdb is unverifiable without DNA. This CDR3 spans 15 amino acids. Germline CDR1 SEHNR, CDR2 FQNEAQ (reference sequence). Here the CDR3 reads CASSTGPTMGTEAFF.

The gene calls are TRBV1 and TRBJ2-5; TCRdb selects TRBD2, and the lack of DNA leaves this call unchecked. TRBV1 is deemed a pseudogene. There are 14 residues in the CDR3. The CDR3 spells CTSSPLAGGETQYF.

The V call is TRBV28, the J call TRBJ1-1. Germline CDR1 is MDHEN and CDR2 is SYDVKM. The CDR3 consists of 17 residues. The CDR3 here is CASIPPGLFLGNTEAFF.